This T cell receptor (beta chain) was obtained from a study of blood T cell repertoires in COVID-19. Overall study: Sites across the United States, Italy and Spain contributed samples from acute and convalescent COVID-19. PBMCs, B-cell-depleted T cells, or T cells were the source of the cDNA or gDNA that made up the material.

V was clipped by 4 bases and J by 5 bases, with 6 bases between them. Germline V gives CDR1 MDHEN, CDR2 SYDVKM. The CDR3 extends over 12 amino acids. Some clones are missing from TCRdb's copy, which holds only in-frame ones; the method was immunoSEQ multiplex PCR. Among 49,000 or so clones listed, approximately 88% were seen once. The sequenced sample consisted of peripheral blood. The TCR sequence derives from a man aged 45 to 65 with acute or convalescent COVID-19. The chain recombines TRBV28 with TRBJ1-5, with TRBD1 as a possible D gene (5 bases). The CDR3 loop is CASSSGDQPQHF. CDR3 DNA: TGTGCCAGCAGTTCGGGGGATCAGCCCCAGCATTTT.